This T cell receptor beta chain was recovered during a study of cytomegalovirus exposure and HLA in healthy donors. General study points: Segments of the TCR beta V type were, in most cases, productive about 87% or about 30% of the time in an earlier analysis.

The CDR3 is 15 residues long. Germline V gene sequence: CDR1 LNHDA, CDR2 SQIVND (reference sequence). The V gene lost 7 bases and the J gene lost 4 bases, with 19 bases spanning the gap. Concerning this clone itself: Its target is unknown.

In the PCR, 60 Vbeta and 13 Jbeta primers were used. Sequencing used immunoSEQ multiplex PCR; TCRdb keeps in-frame clones, though not all of them. This repertoire shows 150,000 to 200,000 clones, approximately 79% found once; its top ten account for around 0.96%. This receptor was identified in a woman aged 45-60 years in good health and CMV-seropositive. The J gene is TRBJ1-1, the V gene TRBV19, with D possibly TRBD1 on 5 matching bases. Sequences were obtained from PBMCs. CDR3 residues: CASTSLYQGGTEAFF. The CDR3 nucleotides are TGTGCCAGTACCAGCCTTTATCAGGGCGGCACTGAAGCTTTCTTT.